This TCR beta chain was documented in a study of OX40 agonist ivuxolimab in advanced cancers. At the level of the study: Ivuxolimab, which patients received intravenously every 2 weeks, was dosed at 0.01 to 10 mg/kg. A partial response was reached by three patients: one with hepatocellular carcinoma and two with cutaneous melanoma. Study conclusions and caveats: Antigens targeted by the expanded peripheral T cells were not determined.

As for this clone: What it recognizes is unknown.

Sequencing was performed with immunoSEQ multiplex PCR; in TCRdb, only in-frame clones are kept and a portion is missing. The table records 25,000 to 30,000 clones, around four fifths of them present only once. This CDR3 comprises 16 residues. Losses at the gene ends were 5 bases for V and 4 bases for J; bases not matched to a gene: 8. In germline, CDR1 is MGHRA, CDR2 YSYEKL. The V call is TRBV4-1, the J call TRBJ2-7, with TRBD2 matching over 13 bases. This sample comprised CD4+ or CD8+ T cells sorted from blood, obtained in a trial of the OX40 agonist ivuxolimab. The sequence was collected from an adult with an advanced solid tumor such as melanoma, head and neck, liver or kidney cancer. The CDR3 coding sequence is TGCGCCAGCAGCGACGGACTAGCGGGGGACTTATACGAGCAGTACTTC. As protein: CASSDGLAGDLYEQYF.